Listed here are 5 T cell receptor beta chains from one sample, sequenced in a study of metastatic and nonmetastatic thyroid tumors. TCRdb reanalyzed the PCR reads via MiXCR. Of about 40,000 clones listed, about 13% are singletons. Thyroid surgery took place with no prior treatment in any patient. Sample: blood. Every receptor here comes from a female donor with papillary thyroid cancer or a benign thyroid nodule (not recorded which). Some clones in this sample may be carry-over from other donors' samples.

This clone appeared many times. This chain uses TRBV20-1 with TRBJ2-1, with TRBD2 matching 9 bases. V lost 3 bases to trimming and J lost 4 bases; unmatched junction nucleotides: 7. Germline CDR1 is DFQATT and CDR2 is SNEGSKA (reference sequence). This CDR3 is built from 15 residues. CDR3 in amino acids: CSASPSGTLYNEQFF. CDR3 in DNA: TGCAGTGCTAGCCCTAGCGGGACCCTGTACAATGAGCAGTTCTTC.

To note about this clone: A much larger clonotype is one base distant, so this may be a read error. This rearrangement joins TRBV10-3 to TRBJ2-2, with unresolved D. Germline CDR1 reads ENHRY; CDR2 reads SYGVKD. This CDR3 has 15 residues. With 5 bases removed from V and 3 bases from J, the gap between germline ends came to 13 bases. The CDR3: CAISHIGSDTGELFF. CDR3 sequence (DNA): TGTGCCATCAGTCACATAGGGTCCGACACCGGGGAGCTGTTTTTT.

This clone was counted at least ten times. The chain employs TRBV6-1 and TRBJ2-5, with 7 bases matching TRBD2. Unmatched junction bases numbered 10, after V lost 4 bases and J lost 5 bases. The CDR3 consists of 15 residues. From germline, CDR1 is MNHNS and CDR2 SASEGT. CDR3 nucleotides: TGTGCCAGCAGTGGGCGGGCGGGAGTACGGGAGACCCAGTACTTC. Protein: CASSGRAGVRETQYF.

This clone ranks as medium-sized. J is TRBJ2-7 and V is TRBV28; D is uncertain. This CDR3 is 14 amino acids long. Germline assignment: CDR1 MDHEN and CDR2 SYDVKM. Trimming took off 3 bases at V and 3 bases at J, with 12 bases between the two ends. The CDR3 sequence: CASSLARWGYEQYF. CDR3 bases: TGTGCCAGCAGTTTGGCGCGGTGGGGCTACGAGCAGTACTTC.

This clone is medium-sized within its sample. The CDR3 region has the DNA TGTGCCAGCAGTGACACAGGAACCGGGGACGAGCAGTACTTC. Its translation: CASSDTGTGDEQYF. The J gene is TRBJ2-7, the V gene TRBV6-1; either TRBD1 or TRBD2 may fit D (5 bases each). The CDR3 is 14 residues long. V was clipped by 3 bases and J by 5 bases, with 14 bases between them. CDR1 MNHNS and CDR2 SASEGT come from the germline V gene.